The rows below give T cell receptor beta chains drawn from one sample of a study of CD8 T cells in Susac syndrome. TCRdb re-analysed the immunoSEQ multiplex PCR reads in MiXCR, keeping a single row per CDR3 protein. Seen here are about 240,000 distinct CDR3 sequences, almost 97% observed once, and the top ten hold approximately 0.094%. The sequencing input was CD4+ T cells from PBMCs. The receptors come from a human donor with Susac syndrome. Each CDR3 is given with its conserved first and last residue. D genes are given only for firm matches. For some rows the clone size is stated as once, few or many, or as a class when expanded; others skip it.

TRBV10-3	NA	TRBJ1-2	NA	TGTGCCATCAGGGCCATGGAGGGCTATGGCTACACCTTC	CAIRAMEGYGYTF
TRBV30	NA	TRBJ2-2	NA	TGTGCCTGGAGTGTTCAGGCCGACTCCGGGGAGATGTTTTTT	CAWSVQADSGEMFF
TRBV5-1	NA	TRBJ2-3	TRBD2	TGCGCCAGCAGCGTTAAACCTAGCGGGAGGGCCGGTGATACGCAGTATTTT	CASSVKPSGRAGDTQYF
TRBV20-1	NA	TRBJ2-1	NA	TGCAGTGCCACGCCGGCTACGAGAAGCTCCTACAATGAGCAGTTCTTC	CSATPATRSSYNEQFF
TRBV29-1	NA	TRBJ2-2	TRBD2	TGCAGCGTTCGCGGGGGAGACTCGAACACCGGGGAGCTGTTTTTT	CSVRGGDSNTGELFF
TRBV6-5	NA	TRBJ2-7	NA	TGTGCCAGCAAGCGCCGGGACCAGACCTACGAGCAGTACTTC	CASKRRDQTYEQYF
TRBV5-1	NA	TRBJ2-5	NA	TGCGCCAGCAGCTCGACAGGGACTCGGCAAGAGACCCAGTACTTC	CASSSTGTRQETQYF
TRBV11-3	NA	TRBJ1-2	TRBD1	TGTGCCAGCAGAGTCCCGGGACAGGGTCCAGGAGGCTACACCTTC	CASRVPGQGPGGYTF
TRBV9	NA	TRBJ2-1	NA	TGTGCCAGCAGCGTAGGCGTGGGATTGGGGAACAATGAGCAGTTCTTC	CASSVGVGLGNNEQFF
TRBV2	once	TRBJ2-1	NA	TGTGCCAGCAGTATCACCCAGGAGGGGTTCACCCTCTTC	CASSITQEGFTLF
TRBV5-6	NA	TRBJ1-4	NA	TGTGCCAGCAGCCCCAGACCCAATAGAGATGAAAAACTGTTTTTT	CASSPRPNRDEKLFF
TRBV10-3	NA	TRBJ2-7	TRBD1	TGTGCCATCAGTGACTCTCAGGGGGCGGACGAGCAGTACTTC	CAISDSQGADEQYF
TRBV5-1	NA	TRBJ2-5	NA	TGCGCCAGCAGCTTGGGGCTAGCCCTCCAAGAGACCCAGTACTTC	CASSLGLALQETQYF
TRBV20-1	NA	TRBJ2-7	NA	TGCAGTGCTAGAAAACATCTTTCGGATAGGCGTGACGAGCAGTACTTC	CSARKHLSDRRDEQYF
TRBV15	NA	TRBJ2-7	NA	TGTGCCACCAGCAGAGATCGAGGGACAATCTCCCACGAGCAGTACTTC	CATSRDRGTISHEQYF
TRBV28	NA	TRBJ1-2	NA	TGTGCCAGCAAGTTAATGGTCTCCGGGGACTATGGCTACACCTTC	CASKLMVSGDYGYTF
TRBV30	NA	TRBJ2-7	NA	TGTGCCTGGGCGGAGGTCCCGATCTCCTACGAGCAGTACTTC	CAWAEVPISYEQYF
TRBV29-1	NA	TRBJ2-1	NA	TGCAGCGGTGCCACGCGGAAAGTGGGTTCCTCCTACAATGAGCAGTTCTTC	CSGATRKVGSSYNEQFF
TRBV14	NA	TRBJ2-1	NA	TGTGCCAGCAGCCAAGGGGGAGCCTACTCCTACAATGAGCAGTTCTTC	CASSQGGAYSYNEQFF
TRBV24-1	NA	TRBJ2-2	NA	TGTGCCACCAGTGACCGGGGGACGGAAAGCGGGGAGCTGTTTTTT	CATSDRGTESGELFF
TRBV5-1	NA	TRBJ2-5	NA	TGCGCCAGCAGCTGGACGAATAGCGGAGGGGAGACCCAGTACTTC	CASSWTNSGGETQYF
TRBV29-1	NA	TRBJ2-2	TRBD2	TGCAGCGTTGGGACTAGCGGGAGTTGGGACACCGGGGAGCTGTTTTTT	CSVGTSGSWDTGELFF
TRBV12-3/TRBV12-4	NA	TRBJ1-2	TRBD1	TGTGCCAGCAGTATGGGGACAGGGGGACTCTATGGCTACACCTTC	CASSMGTGGLYGYTF
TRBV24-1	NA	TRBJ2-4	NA	TGTGCCACCAGTGTCTCGAGGGGGTGGAACATTCAGTACTTC	CATSVSRGWNIQYF
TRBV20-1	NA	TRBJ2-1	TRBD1	TGCAGTGCTCTGAGGGACAGGGGGGAGTCCTACAATGAGCAGTTCTTC	CSALRDRGESYNEQFF
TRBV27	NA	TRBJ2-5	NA	TGTGCCAGCAGCGCCAGGGGAAGGGAGACCCAGTACTTC	CASSARGRETQYF